These 18 T cell receptor beta chains came from one sample sequenced in a study of shared clonotypes between healthy human individuals. Using immunoSEQ multiplex PCR, the repertoire was profiled, and TCRdb retains in-frame clones only, with some absent. This table has roughly 1.4 million clones, 98% to 99% appearing once. Sequencing was done on a sample of naive CD4+ T cells sorted from blood. Documented subset: CD45RA+ positively selected. The origin of the receptors is a man aged 25-40 years in good health.

The chain recombines TRBV5-1 with TRBJ2-1, with D unclear. The CDR3 consists of 16 residues. CDR1 and CDR2 from the germline V gene are SGHRS and YFSETQ. The V gene lost 4 bases and the J gene lost 0 bases, with 14 bases spanning the gap. CDR3 sequence reads: CASSPGRRSSYNEQFF. For the CDR3, the DNA is TGCGCCAGCAGCCCGGGCCGCCGATCCTCCTACAATGAGCAGTTCTTC.

The chain links TRBV30 to TRBJ1-2, with a possible D match to TRBD1 (5 bases). CDR1 and CDR2 (germline): GTSNPN, SVGIG (reference sequence). V was clipped by 0 bases and J by 1 base, with 15 bases between them. The CDR3 has 16 amino acids. CDR3 amino acids: CAWSVLKGRGNYGYTF. The CDR3 coding sequence is TGTGCCTGGAGTGTATTGAAGGGGAGGGGTAACTATGGCTACACCTTC.

This chain uses TRBV28 with TRBJ2-7, with 11 positions matching TRBD2. The germline V gene encodes CDR1 MDHEN and CDR2 SYDVKM. V dropped 7 bases and J dropped 2; count of bases not matched to a gene: 7. This CDR3 spans 15 amino acids. The CDR3 nucleotides are TGTGCCAGCACCCCCGGGACTAGCGGTACCTACGAGCAGTACTTC. Translating it yields CASTPGTSGTYEQYF.

The chain joins TRBV19 to TRBJ2-1; TRBD2 aligns across 7 bases. Germline values: CDR1 LNHDA, CDR2 SQIVND (reference sequence). The CDR3 has 15 amino acids. Unmatched junction bases numbered 4, after V lost 4 bases and J lost 1 base. The CDR3 sequence: CASSKAGESYNEQFF. In DNA, the CDR3 is TGTGCCAGTAGTAAGGCGGGAGAATCCTACAATGAGCAGTTCTTC.

The CDR3 loop is CASSRDSHNEQFF. CDR3 sequence (DNA): TGTGCCAGCAGCCGGGACAGTCACAATGAGCAGTTCTTC. The chain employs TRBV11-3 and TRBJ2-1; TRBD1 agrees at 7 bases. From germline, CDR1 is SGHNT and CDR2 YENEEA. The CDR3 spans 13 residues. The ends lost 5 bases at V and 5 bases at J; junction bases unmatched: 3.

J is TRBJ1-1 and V is TRBV5-4; D possibly corresponds to TRBD1 (5 bases). Trimming removed 0 bases at V and 0 bases at J, with 9 bases between. The CDR3 totals 15 residues. CDR1 is SGHNT, CDR2 YYREEE, per germline (reference sequence). CDR3 in DNA: TGTGCCAGCAGCTTGGTGGGGGTTATGAACACTGAAGCTTTCTTT. This sequence encodes CASSLVGVMNTEAFF.

The chain has TRBV19 and TRBJ2-3; 7 bases are shared with TRBD1. The length of the CDR3 is 14 residues. Trimming cost V 5 bases and J 1 base; bases outside gene matches: 3. Germline-derived CDR1 and CDR2 are LNHDA and SQIVND (reference sequence). CDR3 in amino acids: CASSQTGGTDTQYF. DNA of the CDR3: TGTGCCAGTAGTCAAACAGGGGGCACAGATACGCAGTATTTT.

The chain is built from TRBV29-1 and TRBJ2-2, with TRBD2 matching over 8 bases. This CDR3 region has 17 residues. Germline CDR1 reads SQVTM; CDR2 reads ANQGSEA. J was trimmed by 3 bases and V by 2 bases; bases with no gene match: 11. This chain's CDR3 is CSVEIGGRLGDTGELFF. The CDR3 DNA sequence: TGCAGCGTTGAAATAGGCGGGAGGCTGGGGGACACCGGGGAGCTGTTTTTT.

This clone appeared once. The DNA of the CDR3 is TGTGCCAGCAGTGGAGCGGGAGGTTCCTACAATGAGCAGTTCTTC. It codes for CASSGAGGSYNEQFF. The chain has TRBV2 and TRBJ2-1, with 9 bases that match TRBD2. J lost 1 base, V lost 4 bases, and 2 bases had no gene match. The CDR3 extends over 15 amino acids. Germline V gene data show CDR1 as SNHLY and CDR2 as FYNNEI.

The chain uses TRBV7-9 and TRBJ2-1, with D unresolved. Between the trimmed V and J ends, which lost 1 base and 4 bases, there was a span of 14 bases. This CDR3 spans 16 amino acids. Germline V gene sequence: CDR1 SEHNR, CDR2 FQNEAQ (reference sequence). The CDR3 loop is CASSLDGGSLYNEQFF. CDR3 bases: TGTGCCAGCAGCTTAGATGGTGGAAGCCTATACAATGAGCAGTTCTTC.

The V and J genes are TRBV5-4 and TRBJ2-7; 7 bases line up with TRBD1. There are 13 residues in the CDR3. Germline V CDR1 and CDR2: SGHNT, YYREEE (reference sequence). The ends lost 6 bases at V and 3 bases at J; junction bases unmatched: 6. CDR3 sequence reads: CASTEGDSYEQYF. CDR3 DNA: TGTGCCAGCACCGAGGGGGACAGCTACGAGCAGTACTTC.

This rearrangement joins TRBV10-2 to TRBJ2-1; no clear D gene. CDR1 is WSHSY and CDR2 is SAAADI in the germline V gene. Trimming pared 5 bases from V and 2 bases from J, leaving 7 bases between. The CDR3 is 13 residues long. CDR3 sequence (DNA): TGCGCCAGCAGTTTGTTTGCCTACAATGAGCAGTTCTTC. This gives the protein CASSLFAYNEQFF.

The chain links TRBV18 to TRBJ2-5, with D possibly TRBD1 on 5 matching bases. Trimming left V 6 bases short and J 5 bases short, with 10 bases between. The CDR3 has 12 amino acids. From germline, CDR1 is KGHSH and CDR2 LQKENI. The CDR3 here is CASSLPGETQYF. Here the CDR3 DNA reads TGTGCCAGCTCTCTCCCAGGGGAGACCCAGTACTTC.

The chain couples TRBV25-1 to TRBJ1-2; D ambiguous. The V gene lost 3 bases and the J gene lost 4 bases, with 18 bases spanning the gap. In germline, CDR1 is MGHDK, CDR2 SYGVNS. The length of the CDR3 is 16 residues. The CDR3 loop reads CASSDSDRPGIYGYTF. CDR3 coding DNA: TGTGCCAGCAGTGACTCTGACCGTCCGGGGATCTATGGCTACACCTTC.

This chain uses TRBV5-1 with TRBJ1-1; D gene unclear. Germline values: CDR1 SGHRS, CDR2 YFSETQ. The V end lost 4 bases, the J end lost 6 bases, and 13 bases lay between the germline ends. The CDR3 extends over 13 amino acids. The CDR3 region is CASSPSGRAEAFF. The CDR3, as DNA: TGCGCCAGCAGCCCATCAGGTCGGGCTGAAGCTTTCTTT.

The chain uses TRBV11-2 and TRBJ2-7, with D perhaps assigned TRBD1 or TRBD2 (6 bases each). Germline CDR1 SGHAT, CDR2 FQNNGV. The CDR3 runs to 16 residues. Trimming stripped 1 base from V and 5 bases from J, with 18 bases between. The CDR3 coding sequence is TGTGCCAGCAGCTTAGGACGGCGTGGGGGGCTCGACGAGCAGTACTTC. Protein product: CASSLGRRGGLDEQYF.

J is TRBJ1-1 and V is TRBV5-1; perhaps TRBD1 as D (5 bases). The CDR3 sequence is 16 residues long. Trimming left V 2 bases short and J 0 bases short, with 14 bases between. CDR1 is SGHRS and CDR2 is YFSETQ in the germline V gene. Here the CDR3 reads CASSFAPGRMNTEAFF. In DNA, the CDR3 is TGCGCCAGCAGCTTCGCCCCGGGACGAATGAACACTGAAGCTTTCTTT. Filled out from reference TRBV5-1 and TRBJ1-1, the complete variable domain reads KAGVTQTPRYLIKTRGQQVTLSCSPISGHRSVSWYQQTPGQGLQFLFEYFSETQRNKGNFPGRFSGRQFSNSRSEMNVSTLELGDSALYLCASSFAPGRMNTEAFFGQGTRLTVV.

The rearrangement joins TRBV9 to TRBJ1-5; TRBD1 agrees at 8 bases. J was trimmed by 7 bases and V by 4 bases; bases with no gene match: 7. Germline V CDR1 and CDR2: SGDLS, YYNGEE. The CDR3 contains 14 residues. CDR3 in amino acids: CASSPTGGRQPQHF. DNA for the CDR3: TGTGCCAGCAGCCCTACAGGGGGGCGGCAGCCCCAGCATTTT.